These 2 T cell receptor beta chains came from one sample sequenced in a study of shared clonotypes between healthy human individuals. Terminally differentiated effector memory CD45RA+ cells were excluded from the naive CD8 cells, which were CD45RO-negative and positively selected for CCR7. The assay was immunoSEQ multiplex PCR, and TCRdb's table has in-frame clones only and misses some. The table shows 2 million to 2.5 million clones, with less than 95% occurring only once. The sequencing input was naive CD8+ T cells sorted from blood. Receptors were obtained from a man between 18 and 29 years old in good health.

This chain connects TRBV4-1 to TRBJ2-2; 7 positions agree with TRBD2. The V gene end was trimmed by 1 base and the J gene end by 2 bases; junction bases not matched to a gene: 7. CDR1 MGHRA and CDR2 YSYEKL come from the germline V gene. The CDR3 is 17 residues long. CDR3 DNA: TGCGCCAGCAGCCAAGTGTCCCTAGCGGAAAACACCGGGGAGCTGTTTTTT. Translating it yields CASSQVSLAENTGELFF.

The V gene is TRBV7-9, the J gene TRBJ2-1; the D is unclear. Trimming left V 1 base short and J 4 bases short, with 14 bases between. CDR3 size: 16 residues. Germline-derived CDR1 and CDR2 are SEHNR and FQNEAQ (reference sequence). CDR3 bases: TGTGCCAGCAGCTTAGGGTTGGACGGCCCATACAATGAGCAGTTCTTC. Translated, it gives CASSLGLDGPYNEQFF.